These 15 T cell receptor beta chains were sequenced from one sample in a study of shared clonotypes between healthy human individuals (dated by TCRdb to the early 2020s). Receptor libraries were prepared by the immunoSEQ multiplex PCR assay. The source is immuneACCESS, and TCRdb retained only in-frame sequences with V and J called. Part of the clones is not carried over; for the studies checked, unresolved V genes explain less than half of this, and the remainder is unexplained. The sample has 2 million or so clones on record, 85% to 95% of them singletons. 0.1% to 0.15% of the sample is in the top ten clones. Sequenced: naive CD4+ T cells sorted from blood. The sample's cell subset or site label, decoded: CD45RA+ positively selected. These receptors all come from a man aged 18 to 29 in good health.

This clone was counted once. The sample contains more than one DNA sequence encoding this CDR3. V and J are TRBV7-2 and TRBJ2-7; 8 bases match TRBD2. The CDR3 runs 14 residues. The V and J ends lost 3 bases and 4 bases, in that order; junction bases with no gene match: 5. Germline values: CDR1 SGHTA, CDR2 FQGNSA. CDR3 DNA: TGTGCCAGCAGCTTGGGGACTAGTTTTTACGAGCAGTACTTC. It yields the protein CASSLGTSFYEQYF.

This chain connects TRBV14 to TRBJ2-4; 9 bases fit TRBD1. Germline-derived CDR1 and CDR2 are SGHDN and FVKESK. CDR3 length equals 16 residues. V lost 0 bases and J lost 8; bases outside the gene matches: 8. The CDR3 sequence: CASSQDSFRTGDIQYF. For the CDR3, the DNA is TGTGCCAGCAGCCAAGATTCATTCCGGACAGGGGACATTCAGTACTTC.

This clone has just one count. The genes are TRBV5-1 and TRBJ1-4; no firm D call. CDR1 and CDR2 (germline): SGHRS, YFSETQ. Trimming left V 3 bases short and J 9 bases short, with 3 bases between. CDR3 length equals 10 residues. This CDR3 is CASSSQKLFF. The CDR3 DNA reads as TGCGCCAGCAGCTCTCAAAAACTGTTTTTT.

The V call is TRBV6-5, the J call TRBJ2-7; a possible D gene is TRBD1 (5 bases). This CDR3 spans 15 amino acids. Trimming removed 2 bases from V and 2 bases from J, with 13 bases in between. Germline CDR1 reads MNHEY; CDR2 reads SVGAGI. DNA for the CDR3: TGTGCCAGCAGTTACGGGCCAGGGCCCACCTACGAGCAGTACTTC. Translated, it gives CASSYGPGPTYEQYF.

V usage is TRBV30 and J usage is TRBJ1-4; possibly TRBD1 for D (5 bases). The CDR3 extends over 13 amino acids. Trimming pared 8 bases from V and 5 bases from J, leaving 15 bases between. Germline V gene data show CDR1 as GTSNPN and CDR2 as SVGIG (reference sequence). The CDR3 is CAGSGGMNEKLFF. The CDR3 nucleotides read TGTGCCGGTAGTGGGGGGATGAATGAAAAACTGTTTTTT.

This chain links TRBV4-1 with TRBJ2-5; D unclear. The germline V and J ends were trimmed by 1 base and 5 bases, with 8 bases remaining between them. Germline V CDR1 and CDR2: MGHRA, YSYEKL. CDR3 length: 13 residues. This chain's CDR3 is CASSQGARETQYF. The CDR3 DNA is TGCGCCAGCAGCCAAGGGGCCCGGGAGACCCAGTACTTC.

The gene calls are TRBV12-2 and TRBJ1-6. TRBV12-2 constitutes a pseudogene. The CDR3 has 19 residues. The CDR3 loop is CASRLATTSGRRANSPLHF. The CDR3 DNA is TGTGCAAGTCGCTTAGCGACCACTTCAGGGAGGCGAGCCAATTCACCCCTCCACTTT.

The V call is TRBV13, the J call TRBJ2-7; TRBD1 matches at 12 bases. Germline CDR1 and CDR2: PRHDT and FYEKMQ (reference sequence). The CDR3 runs to 17 residues. The V and J ends lost 5 bases and 5 bases, in that order; junction bases with no gene match: 13. As DNA, the CDR3 is TGTGCCAGCAGCCCTTTTACGGGACAGGGGGCGCCGAACGAGCAGTACTTC. Amino acid sequence: CASSPFTGQGAPNEQYF.

The V and J genes are TRBV5-8 and TRBJ1-4, with D perhaps matching TRBD1 (5 bases). This CDR3 region has 15 residues. Germline V gene data show CDR1 as SGHTS and CDR2 as YDEGEE. Trimming removed 2 bases at V and 3 bases at J, with 11 bases between. In DNA form, the CDR3 reads TGTGCCAGCAGCTTTGGGAGGGGCGCTAATGAAAAACTGTTTTTT. Translating gives CASSFGRGANEKLFF.

On this clone: Other DNA sequences in this specimen translate into the identical CDR3. The J gene is TRBJ1-5, the V gene TRBV27; unclear D gene. The germline V and J ends were trimmed by 3 bases and 2 bases, with 5 bases remaining between them. This CDR3 comprises 13 residues. CDR1 and CDR2 (germline): MNHEY, SMNVEV (reference sequence). The CDR3 protein is CASSFQGNQPQHF. The CDR3 nucleotides read TGTGCCAGCAGTTTCCAGGGCAATCAGCCCCAGCATTTT.

V gene TRBV29-1 combines with J gene TRBJ2-5; no firm D call. V gave up 5 bases and J gave up 2 bases, with 12 bases separating them. There are 13 residues in the CDR3. Germline lookup yields CDR1 SQVTM and CDR2 ANQGSEA. The CDR3 here is CSVLGRLQETQYF. CDR3 coding DNA: TGCAGCGTTTTGGGCCGGTTACAAGAGACCCAGTACTTC.

J is TRBJ1-2 and V is TRBV6-1; D unclear. The CDR3 contains 10 residues. The V and J ends lost 10 bases and 7 bases respectively, with 10 bases between them. Germline CDR1 is MNHNS and CDR2 is SASEGT. CDR3 bases: TGTGCCACCTCGCGGACTGGCTACACCTTC. As protein: CATSRTGYTF.

The gene calls are TRBV6-6 and TRBJ2-7, with 15 bases aligning to TRBD2. This CDR3 is 16 amino acids long. V trimming: 7 bases; J trimming: 7 bases; junction bases outside the gene matches: 11. CDR1 and CDR2 from the germline V gene are MNHNY and SVGAGI (reference sequence). CDR3 sequence: CASTSPGLAGGGEQYF. DNA of the CDR3: TGTGCCAGCACCTCCCCGGGACTAGCGGGAGGCGGGGAGCAGTACTTC.

The chain combines TRBV6-5 with TRBJ1-4; TRBD1 might be the D (5 bases). Germline CDR1 reads MNHEY; CDR2 reads SVGAGI. This CDR3 is 16 amino acids long. V dropped 3 bases and J dropped 5 bases, with 16 bases sitting between them. The CDR3 here is CASSYSPGPMNEKLFF. The CDR3 DNA is TGTGCCAGCAGTTATTCACCGGGACCGATGAATGAAAAACTGTTTTTT.

A word on this clone: Different DNA sequences within this sample yield the same CDR3. The chain uses TRBV5-1 and TRBJ2-3; 9 bases agree with TRBD2. Germline CDR1 and CDR2: SGHRS and YFSETQ. The CDR3 has 16 residues. Trimming at V came to 0 bases and at J to 1 base, leaving 3 bases not matched to a gene. The CDR3 DNA follows: TGCGCCAGCAGCTTGGGGTCTAGCGGGGGCACAGATACGCAGTATTTT. As protein: CASSLGSSGGTDTQYF. Combining the CDR3 with reference TRBV5-1 and TRBJ2-3 gives the whole variable domain KAGVTQTPRYLIKTRGQQVTLSCSPISGHRSVSWYQQTPGQGLQFLFEYFSETQRNKGNFPGRFSGRQFSNSRSEMNVSTLELGDSALYLCASSLGSSGGTDTQYFGPGTRLTVL.